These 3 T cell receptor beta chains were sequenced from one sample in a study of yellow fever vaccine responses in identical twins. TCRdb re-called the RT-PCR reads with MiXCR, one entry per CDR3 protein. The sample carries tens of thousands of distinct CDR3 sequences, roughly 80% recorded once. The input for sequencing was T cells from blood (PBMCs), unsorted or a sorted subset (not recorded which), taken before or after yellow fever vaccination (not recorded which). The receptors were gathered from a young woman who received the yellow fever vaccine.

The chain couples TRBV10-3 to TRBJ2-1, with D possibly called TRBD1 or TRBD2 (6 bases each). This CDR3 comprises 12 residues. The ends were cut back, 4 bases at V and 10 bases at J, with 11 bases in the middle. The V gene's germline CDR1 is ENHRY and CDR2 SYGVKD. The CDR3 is CAISAPGGEQFF. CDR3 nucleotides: TGTGCCATCAGTGCCCCCGGGGGCGAGCAGTTCTTC.

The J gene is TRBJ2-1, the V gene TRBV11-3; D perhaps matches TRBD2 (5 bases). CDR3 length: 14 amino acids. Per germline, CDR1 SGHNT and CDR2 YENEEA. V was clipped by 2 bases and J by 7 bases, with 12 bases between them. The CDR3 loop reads CASSLSTGRNEQFF. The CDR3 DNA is TGTGCCAGCAGCTTATCTACGGGAAGGAATGAGCAGTTCTTC.

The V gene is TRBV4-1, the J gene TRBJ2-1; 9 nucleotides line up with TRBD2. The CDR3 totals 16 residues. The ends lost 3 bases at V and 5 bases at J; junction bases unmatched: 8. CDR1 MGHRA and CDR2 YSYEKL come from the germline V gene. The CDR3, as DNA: TGCGCCAGCAGCCAGACACGACTAGCGGAGAACAATGAGCAGTTCTTC. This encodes CASSQTRLAENNEQFF.